This T cell receptor beta chain stems from a study of cytomegalovirus exposure and HLA in healthy donors. V was trimmed by 0 bases and J by 0 bases, leaving 7 bases between them. CDR3 length: 15 residues. The germline gives CDR1 SGHTA, CDR2 FQGNSA. Researchers ran the PCR with 60 Vbeta and 13 Jbeta primers. The assay was immunoSEQ multiplex PCR, and TCRdb's table has in-frame clones only and misses some. This sample has 100,000 or so clones, with over 65% found just once. This clone was detected only a few times. Its specificity is not known. Study findings and constraints: In all likelihood, a cluster of highly shared sequence variants was a sequencing artifact. Reports described diagnosis of cytomegalovirus status by the classifier as highly specific and sensitive. The study dropped some indistinguishable V segments, TRBV6-2 and TRBV6-3 among them.

The chain joins TRBV7-2 to TRBJ2-3, with D possibly being TRBD1 (6 bases). Sequencing was done on a sample of PBMCs. The TCR originated in a man aged 40-55 years in good health and CMV-seropositive. The CDR3 protein is CASSLAGASTDTQYF. CDR3 DNA: TGTGCCAGCAGCTTAGCGGGGGCGAGCACAGATACGCAGTATTTT.